The T cell receptor beta chain under discussion was sequenced for a study of STAT5B mutations in CD4+ large granular lymphocyte leukemia (dated 2022 in TCRdb). A note on the overall study: Among the healthy controls, the CDR3 'QG' motif was associated with a particular HLA allele. TCRbeta repertoires of CD4+ T-cell large granular lymphocyte leukemia patients were compared with those of healthy blood donors. Flow cytometry on FACSCanto II or FACSVerse confirmed that purified fractions exceeded 95% purity among lymphocytes. Paper-wide results and their limitations: Enrichment of TRBV06-family usage was observed among the top patient clones (8/27) relative to healthy controls (2/35). Data were not HLA-matched; higher clonality in CD4+ versus CD8+ T-LGLL could reflect the relatively small sample size. Greater clonality appeared to be present in CD4-sorted patient repertoires than in healthy CD4+ repertoires, and the difference was retained after the putative leukemic clones were removed. The main leukemic clonotypes were found to be private to each patient, although 25% of the main leukemic clonotypes were detected at low frequency in the non-leukemic repertoires of other patients.

TCRbeta rearrangements were sequenced from genomic DNA using the immunoSEQ assay at survey resolution. As for the original processing: In the TCR sequencing data, the lowest productive clonotype frequency that could be detected was 2.59 x 10-5. Analyses included only productive TCRbeta rearrangements, meaning complete and in-frame sequences. Sample clonality was computed as Simpson clonality in the immunoSEQ Analyzer version 3.0. Clones were categorized by frequency as very rare, small, medium, large (1-20%) or hyperexpanded (>20%). Generation probabilities were estimated with OLGA 1.2.3, V-gene circos plots were made with VDJtools, specificities were searched in VDJdb, and CDR3 motifs were identified with GLIPH. Sourced from immuneACCESS, this table was stored by TCRdb with only in-frame sequences that have V and J called. A share of the clones is absent; for the studies checked, an unresolved V gene accounts for under half, and the remainder has no known explanation. That table gives V, J and clone size, and the DNA gave D and trimming. Recorded for this sample are roughly 46,000 clones; 80% to 85% of them occurred a single time. 0.3% to 0.4% of the sample belongs to the ten largest clones.

The healthy control group was made up of around 38 blood donors, and the Finnish Red Cross blood service supplied their buffy coats. All TCR-sequenced material derived from peripheral blood: patient blood samples and healthy donor buffy coats. Peripheral blood mononuclear cells were isolated by Ficoll-Hypaque gradient centrifugation. CD4+ cells were magnetically purified from the buffy coats of healthy controls. The Gentra Puregene Cell and Tissue kit was used for genomic DNA extraction, and quantification was performed on a Qubit 2.0 fluorometer. This clone was counted a few times. Its antigen target is currently unknown. It has no much larger one-base neighbor in the sample; base qualities were not kept. The CDR3 holds 13 amino acids from the cysteine to the phenylalanine. Only the CDR3 portion is preserved as DNA: 39 bases, with reading frame beginning at the first base. Trimming removed 6 bases from V and 6 bases from J; the gene matches leave 3 bases unexplained. The germline V gene provides CDR1 MDHEN and CDR2 SYDVKM.

Sequencing was performed on CD4+ T cells from blood buffy coats. The rearranged chain carries TRBV28 and TRBJ1-5, with TRBD1 matching 9 junction bases. This TCR was sampled from a human donor in good health. Read as DNA, the sequence is TGTGCCAGCAGGTACAGGGGGCTTCAGCCCCAGCATTTT. Translated, it gives CASRYRGLQPQHF.